A few counts support the clone carrying this TCR beta chain. What it recognizes is unknown. Using its own MiXCR run on the 5' RACE reads, TCRdb lists one record per CDR3 protein. The data hold about 430,000 distinct CDR3 sequences, with roughly 17% observed a single time. CDR1 and CDR2 from the germline V gene are SGHAT and FQNNGV. The CDR3 has 13 amino acids. The V and J ends lost 5 bases and 4 bases respectively, with 10 bases between them. This specimen comes from a study of T-cell memory formation after mild COVID-19. Study-wide context: Largely donor-specific sequence clusters came from a couple of donors.

The study, taken as a whole, reports: The pre-infection memory compartment contained some responding clones, suggesting cross-reactive memory joined. Mostly located in CM and EM were contracting CD4+ clones, with contracting CD8+ clones located in EMRA.

This receptor was obtained from a man aged 18-30 years who had mild COVID-19 (a few samples of this study predate the infection). Cell type and time point are not known. The chain employs TRBV11-2 and TRBJ2-3, with D unresolved. The sample was PBMCs or a T cell subset sorted from them (not recorded which). CDR3 DNA sequence: TGTGCCAGCAGCCGACTCGCTCCAGATACGCAGTATTTT. It yields the protein CASSRLAPDTQYF.